A selection of T cell receptor beta chains follows, all from one sample in a study of cytomegalovirus exposure and HLA in healthy donors. Measured with immunoSEQ multiplex PCR; TCRdb has only the in-frame clones, and not every one. The table has 120,000 or so clones, about 79% seen once; the top ten hold 3% to 4%. The specimen was PBMCs. These receptors were obtained from a woman between 50 and 59 years old in good health and CMV-seronegative. Both conserved end residues are part of each CDR3. D genes are given only for firm matches. Not every row has a clone size; where given, it reads once, few, many or a size class.

-	-	TRBJ2-7	TRBV5-5	TGTGCCAGCAGCTTGGATCACAGTCGGGGCTACGAGCAGTACTTC	CASSLDHSRGYEQYF
once	-	TRBJ1-2	TRBV29-1	TGCAGCGTTGAGCCGGACAGCACGATTTATGGCTACACCTTC	CSVEPDSTIYGYTF
-	TRBD2	TRBJ2-5	TRBV6-5	TGTGCCAGCAGTTACTCAGCGACTAGCGGGCAAGAGACCCAGTACTTC	CASSYSATSGQETQYF
-	TRBD2	TRBJ2-1	TRBV11-2	TGTGCCAGCAGCTTATTCGGGGAGGGCCCGGGCAATGAGCAGTTCTTC	CASSLFGEGPGNEQFF
-	-	TRBJ2-5	TRBV19	TGTGCCAGTAGTCCCCGAGAAGGAGTGGAGACCCAGTACTTC	CASSPREGVETQYF
-	-	TRBJ1-2	TRBV7-2	TGTGCCAGCAGCTTGTTACAGGTTAACTATGGCTACACCTTC	CASSLLQVNYGYTF
-	TRBD1	TRBJ1-3	TRBV19	TGTGCCAGTAGTATGAAAGGGACAGAGGCTGGAAACACCATATATTTT	CASSMKGTEAGNTIYF
-	TRBD1	TRBJ2-2	TRBV7-7	TGTGCTAGCAGCTTCGGGACAGACCCCACCGGGGAGCTGTTTTTT	CASSFGTDPTGELFF
-	TRBD1	TRBJ2-7	TRBV28	TGTGCCAGCAGTTTACAAGCCGGGACAGGGTGGGCGTACGAGCAGTACTTC	CASSLQAGTGWAYEQYF
-	TRBD1	TRBJ2-7	TRBV5-1	TGCGCCAGCAGCTTTCGACAGGGTAACTACGAGCAGTACTTC	CASSFRQGNYEQYF
-	TRBD2	TRBJ2-1	TRBV30	TGTGCCTGGAGTAGAGGACTAGCGGGAGGGAGATACAATGAGCAGTTCTTC	CAWSRGLAGGRYNEQFF
-	TRBD2	TRBJ2-7	TRBV11-2	TGTGCCAGCAGCTCAGGAGGGGGGACTAGCGTATTTTACGAGCAGTACTTC	CASSSGGGTSVFYEQYF
once	TRBD2	TRBJ2-3	TRBV9	TGTGCCAGCAGCGTAGTGGCTAGCGGGAGGGATACGCAGTATTTT	CASSVVASGRDTQYF
-	-	TRBJ2-3	TRBV7-6	TGTGCCAGCAGCCCAAAGGTCTCGACGGGGGGCACAGATACGCAGTATTTT	CASSPKVSTGGTDTQYF
-	TRBD2	TRBJ2-6	TRBV28	TGTGCCAGCACCCGGGGGGGGGCGCTTGGGGCCAACGTCCTGACTTTC	CASTRGGALGANVLTF
-	-	TRBJ2-1	TRBV6-5	TGTGCCAGGGGACTCCACTCCTACAATGAGCAGTTCTTC	CARGLHSYNEQFF
-	-	TRBJ2-4	TRBV6-5	TGTGCCAGCAGCCAATTTCAGGGCTTTAAGAACATTCAGTACTTC	CASSQFQGFKNIQYF
-	TRBD2	TRBJ2-3	TRBV7-3	TGTGCCAGCAGCTTGCTAGCGGGAGGTACAGATACGCAGTATTTT	CASSLLAGGTDTQYF
few	TRBD2	TRBJ2-3	TRBV7-2	TGTGCCAGCGTCCAGACTAGCGGCACAGATACGCAGTATTTT	CASVQTSGTDTQYF
-	-	TRBJ1-1	TRBV6-6	TGTGCCACCGCCCGGTCGAACACTGAAGCTTTCTTT	CATARSNTEAFF
-	-	TRBJ1-1	TRBV29-1	TGCAGCGTTCAAATTGGGGGGTCCACTGAAGCTTTCTTT	CSVQIGGSTEAFF
-	TRBD1	TRBJ2-1	TRBV25-1	TGTGCCAGCGGACAGGGGCAGGGTGAGCAGTTCTTC	CASGQGQGEQFF